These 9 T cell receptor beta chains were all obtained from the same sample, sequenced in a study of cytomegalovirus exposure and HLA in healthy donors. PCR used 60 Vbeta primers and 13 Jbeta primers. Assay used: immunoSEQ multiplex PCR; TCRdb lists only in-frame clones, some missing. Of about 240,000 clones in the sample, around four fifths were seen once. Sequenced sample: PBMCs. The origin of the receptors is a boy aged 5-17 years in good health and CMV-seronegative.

The CDR3 nucleotides are TGTGCCAGCGGCTACAGGGGGGAGAGCACTGAAGCTTTCTTT. The encoded protein is CASGYRGESTEAFF. The rearrangement uses TRBV6-6 and TRBJ1-1; TRBD1 matches 8 bases. The germline V gene has CDR1 MNHNY and CDR2 SVGAGI (reference sequence). There are 14 residues in the CDR3. The J segment lost 4 bases and the V segment lost 8 bases, leaving 9 bases of the junction unmatched.

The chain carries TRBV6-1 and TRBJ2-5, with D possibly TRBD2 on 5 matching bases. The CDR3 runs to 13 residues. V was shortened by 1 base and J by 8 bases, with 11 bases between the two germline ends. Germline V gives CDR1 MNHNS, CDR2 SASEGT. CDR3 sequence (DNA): TGTGCCAGCAGTGAAGAGGAAACGGGAACCCAGTACTTC. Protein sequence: CASSEEETGTQYF.

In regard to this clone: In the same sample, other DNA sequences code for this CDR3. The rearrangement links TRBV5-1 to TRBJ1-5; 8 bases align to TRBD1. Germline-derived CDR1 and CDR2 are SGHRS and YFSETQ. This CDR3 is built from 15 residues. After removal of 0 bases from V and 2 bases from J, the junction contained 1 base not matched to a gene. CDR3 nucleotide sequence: TGCGCCAGCAGCTTGGAGGGACAGGGCAATCAGCCCCAGCATTTT. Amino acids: CASSLEGQGNQPQHF.

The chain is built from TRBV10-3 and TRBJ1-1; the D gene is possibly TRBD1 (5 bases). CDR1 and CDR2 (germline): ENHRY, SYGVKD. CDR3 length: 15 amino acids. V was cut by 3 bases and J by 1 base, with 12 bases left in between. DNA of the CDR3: TGTGCCATCAGTGATTTTGGGGCGGAGAACACTGAAGCTTTCTTT. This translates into CAISDFGAENTEAFF.

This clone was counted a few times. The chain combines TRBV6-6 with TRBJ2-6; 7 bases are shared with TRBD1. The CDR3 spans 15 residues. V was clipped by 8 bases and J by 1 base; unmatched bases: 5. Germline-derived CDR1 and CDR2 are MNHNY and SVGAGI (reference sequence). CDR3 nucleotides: TGTGCCAGCGGGACAGAGAGATCTGGGGCCAACGTCCTGACTTTC. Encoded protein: CASGTERSGANVLTF.

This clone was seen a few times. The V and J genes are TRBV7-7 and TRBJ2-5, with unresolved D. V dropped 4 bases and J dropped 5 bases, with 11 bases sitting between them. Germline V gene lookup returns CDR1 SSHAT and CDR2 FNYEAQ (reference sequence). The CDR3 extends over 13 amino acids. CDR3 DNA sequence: TGTGCCAGCAGCTCATTGCCGCGGGAGACCCAGTACTTC. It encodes CASSSLPRETQYF.

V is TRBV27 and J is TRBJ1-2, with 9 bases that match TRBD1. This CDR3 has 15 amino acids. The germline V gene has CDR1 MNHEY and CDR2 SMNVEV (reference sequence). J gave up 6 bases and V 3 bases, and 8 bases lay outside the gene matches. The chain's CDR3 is CASSFATGGSHGYTF. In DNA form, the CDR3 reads TGTGCCAGCAGTTTTGCTACAGGGGGCTCCCATGGCTACACCTTC.

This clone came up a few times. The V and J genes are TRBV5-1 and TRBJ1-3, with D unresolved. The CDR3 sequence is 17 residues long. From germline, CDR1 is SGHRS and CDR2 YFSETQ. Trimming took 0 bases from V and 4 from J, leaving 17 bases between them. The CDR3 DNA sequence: TGCGCCAGCAGCTTGGTTCGAGATCTGGAGAGGGGAAACACCATATATTTT. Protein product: CASSLVRDLERGNTIYF.

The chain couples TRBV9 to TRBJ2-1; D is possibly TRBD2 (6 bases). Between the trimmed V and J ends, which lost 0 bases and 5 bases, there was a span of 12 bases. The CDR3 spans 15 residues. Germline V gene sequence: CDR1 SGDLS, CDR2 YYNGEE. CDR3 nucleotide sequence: TGTGCCAGCAGCGTAGGAGGTAGGGAGGACAATGAGCAGTTCTTC. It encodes CASSVGGREDNEQFF.